A selection of T cell receptor beta chains follows, all from one sample in a study of beta chain features in type 1 diabetes. Profiled with immunoSEQ multiplex PCR; TCRdb holds only in-frame clones, not every one. The sample gives roughly 300,000 clones, around 13% of which show up once; 6.7% is in the top ten. The sequencing input was central memory CD4+ T cells from blood. All receptors come from a man aged 30 to 39 in good health. Each CDR3 is given with its conserved first and last residue. A D gene is named only where the DNA matches it firmly. The size field is filled for only some rows; it gives once, few, many or a size class.

clone size | J gene | V gene | D gene | CDR3 DNA | CDR3 protein
NA | TRBJ2-5 | TRBV19 | TRBD2 | TGTGCCAGCGCGGAGGGCGGGAGGGCCGCAGAGACCCAGTACTTC | CASAEGGRAAETQYF
few | TRBJ2-5 | TRBV7-7 | NA | TGTGCCAGCGCCATGTCCTCTGGGGAGACCCAGTACTTC | CASAMSSGETQYF
NA | TRBJ2-5 | TRBV6-5 | NA | TGTGCCAGCAGCCTAGGAGCCTGGGAGACCCAGTACTTC | CASSLGAWETQYF
NA | TRBJ2-1 | TRBV7-9 | TRBD2 | TGTGCCAGCAGCTTAACGGGAGGGACTAGTCCCGAGCAGTTCTTC | CASSLTGGTSPEQFF
NA | TRBJ2-1 | TRBV7-8 | TRBD2 | TGTGCCAGCAGCTCAGGCCTAGCGGGGTTTGGTGAGCAGTTCTTC | CASSSGLAGFGEQFF
NA | TRBJ1-3 | TRBV7-9 | NA | TGTGCCAGCCGGAACCGGAAACCTGGAAACACCATATATTTT | CASRNRKPGNTIYF
few | TRBJ1-2 | TRBV14 | TRBD1 | TGTGCCAGCAGCCAGGCAGGGGGCTCTCCTTTTGGCTATGGCTACACCTTC | CASSQAGGSPFGYGYTF
NA | TRBJ2-3 | TRBV7-2 | NA | TGTGCCAGCAGCTTGACCCAGGGGTCTACGCAGTATTTT | CASSLTQGSTQYF
few | TRBJ1-6 | TRBV19 | NA | TGTGCCAGTAGAAGCCCGGGACAAAATTCACCCCTCCACTTT | CASRSPGQNSPLHF
once | TRBJ2-1 | TRBV27 | NA | TGTGCCAGCAGATCGGGGGACAGCGGGAGTGGGGTCTTC | CASRSGDSGSGVF
NA | TRBJ2-2 | TRBV28 | NA | TGTGCCAGCAGGGACTACAACACCGGGGAGCTGTTTTTT | CASRDYNTGELFF
few | TRBJ2-2 | TRBV7-2 | NA | TGTGCCAGCAGCTTTGCGGGCTCAGGGGGGGCTTACACCGGGGAGCTGTTTTTT | CASSFAGSGGAYTGELFF
many | TRBJ2-5 | TRBV10-3 | TRBD1 | TGTGCCATCAGTGGTTTCGACAGGGGGGGCCAAGAGACCCAGTACTTC | CAISGFDRGGQETQYF
few | TRBJ1-4 | TRBV9 | TRBD1 | TGTGCCAGCAGCGTCGGACAGGCGGCCTTTAATGAAAAACTGTTTTTT | CASSVGQAAFNEKLFF
few | TRBJ2-3 | TRBV4-2 | TRBD2 | TGTGCCAGCAGCCAAGATAAGCCTAGCGGGGGTACTAGCACAGATACGCAGTATTTT | CASSQDKPSGGTSTDTQYF
few | TRBJ2-1 | TRBV6-1 | NA | TGTGCCAGCAGGGAACCCGTATACAATGAGCAGTTCTTC | CASREPVYNEQFF
few | TRBJ1-1 | TRBV27 | NA | TGTGCCAGCAGTTTTGGTAGCACGAACACTGAAGCTTTCTTT | CASSFGSTNTEAFF
NA | TRBJ2-5 | TRBV27 | TRBD1 | TGTGCCAGCACACAGGGGGTAGGGGAGACCCAGTACTTC | CASTQGVGETQYF
NA | TRBJ2-7 | TRBV6-6 | NA | TGTGCCAGCCTAAAAGACACCCACTACGAGCAGTACTTC | CASLKDTHYEQYF
many | TRBJ2-7 | TRBV18 | NA | TGTGCCAGCTCAGGGGACGGGGCCTACGAGCAGTACTTC | CASSGDGAYEQYF
NA | TRBJ2-7 | TRBV11-2 | NA | TGTGCCAGCAGCTTAGATAGCGAGCAGTACTTC | CASSLDSEQYF
few | TRBJ1-2 | TRBV4-2 | TRBD1 | TGTGCCAGCAGCCAAGATAGCGGGACAGGGCGGTCGTATGGCTACACCTTC | CASSQDSGTGRSYGYTF
few | TRBJ1-4 | TRBV4-3 | TRBD1 | TGCGCCAGCAGCCAGGAGGGGGCCCAGAATGAAAAACTGTTTTTT | CASSQEGAQNEKLFF
NA | TRBJ2-4 | TRBV10-3 | NA | TGTGCCAGCCGGACTGCCAGGGACATTCAGTACTTC | CASRTARDIQYF
NA | TRBJ1-4 | TRBV2 | NA | TGTGCCAGCAGCTCCGGATTGTCATCGGGCAGGGAAAAACTGTTTTTT | CASSSGLSSGREKLFF
many | TRBJ2-7 | TRBV5-6 | NA | TGTGCCAGCAGCTTCTCCAGGGCTTGGTACTACGAGCAGTACTTC | CASSFSRAWYYEQYF
NA | TRBJ1-1 | TRBV9 | NA | TGTGCCAGCAGCGTAACTCCGACAGCGAACACTGAAGCTTTCTTT | CASSVTPTANTEAFF
few | TRBJ2-2 | TRBV12-5 | NA | TGTGCTAGTGGTTTGGGGACTGACCCGAACACCGGGGAGCTGTTTTTT | CASGLGTDPNTGELFF
few | TRBJ2-3 | TRBV5-6 | TRBD1 | TGTGCCAGCAGCTCGACAGGGGGAGAAATCACAGATACGCAGTATTTT | CASSSTGGEITDTQYF
NA | TRBJ1-2 | TRBV19 | TRBD1 | TGTGCCAGTAGGCCCAAGACAGGGGCCTACTATGGCTACACCTTC | CASRPKTGAYYGYTF
NA | TRBJ1-2 | TRBV9 | TRBD1 | TGTGCCAGCAGCTTAGCCGAGGGGGCACTTACCTTC | CASSLAEGALTF
NA | TRBJ1-2 | TRBV6-5 | NA | TGTGCCAGCATACGGGGACCCAACTATGGCTACACCTTC | CASIRGPNYGYTF
few | TRBJ1-2 | TRBV7-8 | NA | TGTGCCAGCAGCTTAGCTTTGAATATTGGGGCGGGCTACACCTTC | CASSLALNIGAGYTF
few | TRBJ2-5 | TRBV4-2 | TRBD2 | TGTGCCAGCAGCCAAGGACTAGCGGACCTAAGGGGGGAGACCCAGTACTTC | CASSQGLADLRGETQYF
NA | TRBJ1-5 | TRBV7-8 | NA | TGTGCCAGCAGCTTCGGCTTTAGAAGCAGGGCAGGGAATCAGCCCCAGCATTTT | CASSFGFRSRAGNQPQHF
many | TRBJ1-1 | TRBV7-9 | TRBD1 | TGTGCCAGCAGACCGACAGGGCTCACTGAAGCTTTCTTT | CASRPTGLTEAFF
few | TRBJ1-2 | TRBV5-1 | NA | TGCGCCAGCAGATCGGGCCCCCGGAGTAACTATGGCTACACCTTC | CASRSGPRSNYGYTF
few | TRBJ1-5 | TRBV30 | TRBD1 | TGTGCCTGGAGTGGGGGGGGACAGACGCAGCCCCAGCATTTT | CAWSGGGQTQPQHF
NA | TRBJ2-3 | TRBV4-3 | TRBD1 | TGCGCCAGCAGCCAGCAGCCGGGACAGCCCCCGGATACGCAGTATTTT | CASSQQPGQPPDTQYF
NA | TRBJ2-1 | TRBV7-9 | TRBD2 | TGTGCCAGCAGCTTGGCCGGCGGGAGGGGGGCTGACAATGAGCAGTTCTTC | CASSLAGGRGADNEQFF
NA | TRBJ2-5 | TRBV5-4 | TRBD2 | TGTGCCAGCAGCTTACGGCTAGCGGGGGGGCCGGGTGAGACCCAGTACTTC | CASSLRLAGGPGETQYF